The present T cell receptor (beta chain) was sequenced within a study of T cells in localized non-small cell lung cancer. Deletions cut 0 bases from V and 6 bases from J, with 15 bases between. There are 16 residues in the CDR3. CDR1 is SGHAT, CDR2 FQNNGV, per germline. The study, taken as a whole, reports: Without multi-region sequencing, intratumor heterogeneity could not be excluded.

To note about this clone: What it recognizes is unknown.

Produced via immunoSEQ multiplex PCR; TCRdb's table is partial and in-frame only. The sample records about 34,000 clones, 85% to 95% being singletons. The chain is built from TRBV11-2 and TRBJ1-5; no firm D call. The sequence came from a woman aged 35 to 70 with stage I lung adenocarcinoma. The sequenced sample was peripheral blood, obtained before any cancer treatment. This CDR3 reads CASSLDDPRLGQPQHF. As DNA, the CDR3 is TGTGCCAGCAGCTTAGATGATCCCCGGTTGGGTCAGCCCCAGCATTTT.